This entry is about one TCR beta chain. This CDR3 comprises 11 residues. Germline V gene lookup returns CDR1 MDHEN and CDR2 SYDVKM. Trimming cost V 3 bases and J 8 bases, with 7 bases left between them. In the original workflow: Reference gene primer amplification in the assay estimated nucleated cell counts. Here immunoSEQ multiplex PCR was the method, and the copy in TCRdb shows in-frame clones only, minus some. That table furnishes V, J and clone size, whereas the DNA furnished D and trimming. The sample comprises 200,000 to 250,000 clones, approximately 84% of which are singletons, and about 0.93% rests with the top ten. The data belong to a study of blood T cell repertoires in COVID-19.

What was sequenced was peripheral blood. The receptor was isolated from a man in his forties with acute or convalescent COVID-19. The chain carries TRBV28 and TRBJ1-2, with D hard to call. The CDR3 loop is CASSFSLGYTF. For the CDR3, the DNA is TGTGCCAGCAGTTTCTCTCTGGGCTACACCTTC.